The 16 T cell receptor beta chains below were found in one sample sequenced in a study of blood T cell repertoires in COVID-19. The data were produced by immunoSEQ multiplex PCR, yet TCRdb's version contains in-frame clones alone and is incomplete. The profile shows 300,000 to 400,000 clones, about 90% of them singletons. Sequenced material: PBMCs or T cells enriched from blood (not recorded which). All receptors come from a young woman who had recovered from COVID-19.

V usage is TRBV11-2 and J usage is TRBJ1-5; TRBD1 is a possible D gene (5 bases). Per the germline V gene, CDR1 is SGHAT and CDR2 is FQNNGV. V was clipped by 0 bases and J by 0 bases, with 12 bases between them. This CDR3 comprises 17 residues. CDR3 sequence reads: CASSLDAGQYSNQPQHF. The DNA for the CDR3 is TGTGCCAGCAGCTTAGACGCAGGGCAGTATAGCAATCAGCCCCAGCATTTT.

This clone was detected only once. V is TRBV14 and J is TRBJ1-4; 8 positions agree with TRBD1. Germline-derived CDR1 and CDR2 are SGHDN and FVKESK. The CDR3 is made up of 14 amino acids. J gave up 8 bases and V 6 bases, and 8 bases lay outside the gene matches. The CDR3 DNA sequence: TGTGCCAGCAGTCATGACAGGGGCTCCGAAAAACTGTTTTTT. Amino acid sequence: CASSHDRGSEKLFF.

The gene calls are TRBV19 and TRBJ1-5; TRBD1 agrees at 12 bases. V gave up 6 bases and J gave up 3 bases; unmatched junction bases: 3. The CDR3 is 15 residues long. Germline assignment: CDR1 LNHDA and CDR2 SQIVND (reference sequence). The CDR3 DNA sequence: TGTGCCAGTAGGGGACAGGGGGCGATCAATCAGCCCCAGCATTTT. Translating gives CASRGQGAINQPQHF.

The chain uses TRBV5-1 and TRBJ2-1, with 7 positions matching TRBD2. After removal of 2 bases from V and 7 bases from J, the junction contained 9 bases not matched to a gene. The germline CDR1 and CDR2 sequences are SGHRS and YFSETQ. CDR3 length equals 15 residues. The CDR3, as DNA: TGCGCCAGCAGCTTAGGAGCGGGGCCCGGGAATGAGCAGTTCTTC. Translated: CASSLGAGPGNEQFF.

This rearrangement joins TRBV5-6 to TRBJ2-5; a possible D gene is TRBD1 (6 bases). This CDR3 comprises 14 residues. The V end lost 2 bases, the J end lost 5 bases, and 13 bases lay between the germline ends. Germline CDR1 is SGHDT and CDR2 is YYEEEE. The DNA for the CDR3 is TGTGCCAGCAGCTTTTACAGGGTCGGGGAGACCCAGTACTTC. Translated, it gives CASSFYRVGETQYF.

For the CDR3, the DNA is TGTGCCAGCAGTACCCCGGGGTACTATGGCTACACCTTC. Translated: CASSTPGYYGYTF. The chain joins TRBV28 to TRBJ1-2; no reliable D call. V lost 5 bases and J 3 bases, leaving 10 bases between the germline ends. The CDR3 runs 13 residues. Germline values: CDR1 MDHEN, CDR2 SYDVKM.

V and J are TRBV27 and TRBJ1-1; 10 nucleotides agree with TRBD1. V shed 5 bases and J 5 bases; nucleotides not matched to a gene: 8. The V gene's germline CDR1 is MNHEY and CDR2 SMNVEV (reference sequence). This CDR3 is built from 15 residues. CDR3 protein: CASSGTGTGVTEAFF. In DNA, the CDR3 is TGTGCCAGCAGTGGAACCGGGACAGGGGTTACTGAAGCTTTCTTT.

The J gene is TRBJ1-3, the V gene TRBV10-2; D is possibly TRBD1 (6 bases). This CDR3 is 15 amino acids long. V was trimmed by 10 bases and J by 0 bases, leaving 16 bases between them. From germline, CDR1 is WSHSY and CDR2 SAAADI. CDR3 nucleotides: TGCGCCACCCGGGACAAGGGGGTCTCTGGAAACACCATATATTTT. This sequence encodes CATRDKGVSGNTIYF.

The chain has TRBV24-1 and TRBJ2-3; 8 nucleotides match TRBD1. Losses at the gene ends were 6 bases for V and 3 bases for J; bases not matched to a gene: 4. Germline V gene lookup returns CDR1 KGHDR and CDR2 SFDVKD. The CDR3 totals 14 residues. Here the CDR3 DNA reads TGTGCCACCAGTCCCGACAGGGGTACAGATACGCAGTATTTT. Protein product: CATSPDRGTDTQYF.

The gene calls are TRBV6-7 and TRBJ2-1; tentative D call: TRBD2 (5 bases). TRBV6-7 is assigned to the ORF class and has an uncertain function. The CDR3 has 15 residues. The V end was cut by 0 bases, the J end by 4 bases, with 10 bases between. CDR3 DNA sequence: TGTGCCAGCAGTTACTCGAGGGCCGTATACAATGAGCAGTTCTTC. As protein: CASSYSRAVYNEQFF.

This chain links TRBV18 with TRBJ2-5; D unclear. V gave up 6 bases and J gave up 1 base, with 9 bases separating them. The germline gives CDR1 KGHSH, CDR2 LQKENI. The length of the CDR3 is 13 residues. In nucleotides, the CDR3 is TGTGCCAGCTCCTCGCCCGGCCAAGAGACCCAGTACTTC. This encodes CASSSPGQETQYF.

The count of this clone is one. This chain links TRBV3-1 (or the pseudogene TRBV3-2) with TRBJ2-7; no clear D. The V and J ends lost 3 bases and 3 bases respectively, with 9 bases between them. The CDR3 covers 13 residues. Looked up from germline, CDR1 is LGHDT and CDR2 is YNNKEL (reference sequence). The CDR3 region has the DNA TGTGCCAGCAGCCAGGCCCCAGACTACGAGCAGTACTTC. This sequence encodes CASSQAPDYEQYF.

This chain connects TRBV28 to TRBJ2-1; 8 bases match TRBD2. V was pared by 6 bases and J by 4 bases, with 5 bases of the junction left unmatched. Germline loops: CDR1 MDHEN, CDR2 SYDVKM. The CDR3 loop spans 14 amino acids. CDR3 sequence reads: CASSRGGQYNEQFF. The CDR3 nucleotides are TGTGCCAGCAGCCGGGGGGGCCAGTACAATGAGCAGTTCTTC.

This chain's CDR3 is CASSLAPRPNDQPQHF. The CDR3 nucleotides are TGTGCCAGCAGCTTAGCCCCCAGGCCCAATGATCAGCCCCAGCATTTT. The chain joins TRBV7-9 to TRBJ1-5; D gene uncertain. Germline loops: CDR1 SEHNR, CDR2 FQNEAQ (reference sequence). V lost 0 bases and J 5 bases, leaving 14 bases between the germline ends. This CDR3 has 16 residues.

This clone was seen just once. The chain has TRBV19 and TRBJ1-2; no firm D call. CDR3 length: 15 amino acids. Germline CDR1 is LNHDA and CDR2 is SQIVND (reference sequence). Trimming removed 4 bases at V and 2 bases at J, with 14 bases between. In DNA, the CDR3 is TGTGCCAGTAGTAACAGACCTAAGCTCAACTATGGCTACACCTTC. Translating it yields CASSNRPKLNYGYTF.

This sequence joins TRBV10-1 and TRBJ1-1; D is perhaps TRBD1 (5 bases). The CDR3 runs 15 residues. Trimming shortened V by 6 bases and J by 2 bases, and 16 bases separated the two germline ends. Germline-derived CDR1 and CDR2 are WNHNN and SYGVQD (reference sequence). The CDR3 DNA reads TGCGCCAGCAGCGACGTGGGGGGACCCAACACTGAAGCTTTCTTT. Protein sequence: CASSDVGGPNTEAFF.